These T cell receptor beta chains were read from a single sample in a study of blood T cell repertoires in COVID-19. Clones were read by immunoSEQ multiplex PCR, and TCRdb kept only the in-frame ones, dropping some. The profile shows some 300,000 clones, approximately 86% of them singletons. Material for sequencing was peripheral blood. The receptors originated from a woman aged 65 to 85 with COVID-19, enrolled during active disease. Each CDR3 is given with its conserved first and last residue. The D gene is left open where the match is weak. Some rows mark clone size as missing; the rest say once, few, many or name a class of expanded clone.

J | size | D | V | CDR3 | DNA
TRBJ1-3 | . | . | TRBV29-1 | CSVDLSGNTIYF | TGCAGCGTTGATCTCTCTGGAAACACCATATATTTT
TRBJ2-7 | . | . | TRBV6-5 | CASSFRAGVDEQYF | TGTGCCAGCTCTTTTCGCGCAGGGGTAGACGAGCAGTACTTC
TRBJ2-3 | . | . | TRBV20-1 | CSASRGNTDTQYF | TGCAGTGCCAGTCGGGGTAACACAGATACGCAGTATTTT
TRBJ1-2 | . | TRBD1 | TRBV9 | CASSVGQGGGYTF | TGTGCCAGCAGCGTAGGACAGGGCGGGGGCTACACCTTC
TRBJ2-1 | . | . | TRBV11-2 | CASSLGREQFF | TGTGCCAGCAGCCTCGGTCGGGAGCAGTTCTTC
TRBJ2-2 | . | TRBD1 | TRBV7-2 | CASSRDSLTGELFF | TGTGCCAGCAGCCGGGACAGCCTCACCGGGGAGCTGTTTTTT
TRBJ1-4 | . | . | TRBV6-5 | CASSYFGRSGKLFF | TGTGCCAGCAGTTACTTCGGCAGGAGCGGAAAACTGTTTTTT
TRBJ2-1 | . | TRBD2 | TRBV7-9 | CASSQERGGSYNEQFF | TGTGCCAGCAGTCAAGAGCGGGGGGGCTCCTACAATGAGCAGTTCTTC
TRBJ1-2 | . | TRBD1 | TRBV29-1 | CSVGPNDRVDGYTF | TGCAGCGTTGGCCCTAACGACAGGGTAGACGGCTACACCTTC
TRBJ2-3 | . | TRBD1 | TRBV4-1 | CASSHPPRGLDTQYF | TGCGCCAGCAGCCACCCTCCCAGGGGGTTAGATACGCAGTATTTT
TRBJ2-3 | once | . | TRBV7-8 | CASSSGVEDTQYF | TGTGCCAGCAGCTCGGGGGTTGAAGATACGCAGTATTTT
TRBJ2-6 | . | . | TRBV6-5 | CASSNRGSGANVLTF | TGTGCCAGCAGTAACCGGGGCTCTGGGGCCAACGTCCTGACTTTC
TRBJ2-6 | once | . | TRBV28 | CASGGLRGGGANVLTF | TGTGCCAGCGGAGGCCTGCGGGGAGGTGGGGCCAACGTCCTGACTTTC
TRBJ2-5 | . | TRBD1 | TRBV29-1 | CSVDRQGLETQYF | TGCAGCGTAGACCGACAGGGGTTAGAGACCCAGTACTTC
TRBJ1-2 | once | . | TRBV5-1 | CASSLDLPGSNYGYTF | TGCGCCAGCAGCTTGGACCTGCCAGGGTCGAACTATGGCTACACCTTC
TRBJ1-4 | . | TRBD1 | TRBV19 | CASSNRDRGSTNEKLFF | TGTGCCAGTAGCAACCGGGACAGGGGTTCAACTAATGAAAAACTGTTTTTT
TRBJ1-6 | . | . | TRBV28 | CASTGPYSPLHF | TGTGCCAGCACAGGTCCTTATTCACCCCTCCACTTT
TRBJ2-1 | . | TRBD2 | TRBV6-1 | CASSQGLAGGPQEQFF | TGTGCCAGCAGTCAAGGACTAGCGGGGGGTCCCCAAGAGCAGTTCTTC
TRBJ2-5 | . | . | TRBV28 | CASSFYWDFQETQYF | TGTGCCAGCAGTTTTTATTGGGACTTCCAAGAGACCCAGTACTTC
TRBJ1-1 | . | TRBD1 | TRBV19 | CASNGQGVRNTEAFF | TGTGCCAGTAACGGACAGGGGGTTAGGAACACTGAAGCTTTCTTT
TRBJ1-3 | . | . | TRBV21-1 | CASSKVRGRSSGNTIYF | TGTGCCAGCAGCAAAGTTAGGGGCAGATCCTCTGGAAACACCATATATTTT
TRBJ2-5 | . | TRBD2 | TRBV5-4 | CASSLDRGGETQYF | TGTGCCAGCAGCTTGGACCGGGGAGGGGAGACCCAGTACTTC
TRBJ1-3 | . | . | TRBV19 | CASSRLGSSGNTIYF | TGTGCCAGTAGCCGTCTAGGGAGTTCCGGAAACACCATATATTTT
TRBJ1-2 | . | . | TRBV14 | CASSQVSPGQSLYGYTF | TGTGCCAGCAGCCAAGTCTCTCCGGGTCAGTCTCTCTATGGCTACACCTTC
TRBJ1-2 | . | . | TRBV11-2 | CASSFGGGNYGYTF | TGTGCCAGCAGCTTCGGGGGGGGTAACTATGGCTACACCTTC
TRBJ1-3 | . | TRBD1 | TRBV9 | CASSVGGGIGNTIYF | TGTGCCAGCAGCGTAGGAGGGGGCATAGGAAACACCATATATTTT
TRBJ1-3 | . | TRBD1 | TRBV11-3 | CASSPGQGHGNTIYF | TGTGCCAGCAGCCCAGGACAGGGGCATGGAAACACCATATATTTT
TRBJ2-7 | . | . | TRBV2 | CASGGRPYEQYF | TGTGCCAGCGGAGGCCGGCCCTACGAGCAGTACTTC
TRBJ2-1 | . | . | TRBV24-1 | CATSRGFSEQFF | TGTGCCACCAGTAGAGGGTTTTCGGAGCAGTTCTTC
TRBJ2-5 | once | TRBD2 | TRBV7-2 | CASSTGTSGRRADF | TGTGCCAGCAGTACCGGGACTAGCGGGCGGAGGGCGGACTTC
TRBJ2-3 | . | . | TRBV29-1 | CSVAQDTQYF | TGCAGCGTCGCCCAGGATACGCAGTATTTT
TRBJ2-3 | . | TRBD2 | TRBV2 | CASRSSGTSTDTQYF | TGTGCCAGCAGGTCTAGCGGCACTAGCACAGATACGCAGTATTTT
TRBJ2-7 | . | TRBD1 | TRBV28 | CASSPRTGVYEQYF | TGTGCCAGCAGTCCCCGGACAGGAGTCTACGAGCAGTACTTC
TRBJ1-5 | . | TRBD1 | TRBV27 | CASSPRPDPGTGRVQPQHF | TGTGCCAGCAGTCCGCGACCTGACCCCGGGACAGGGAGGGTTCAGCCCCAGCATTTT
TRBJ2-2 | . | TRBD1 | TRBV28 | CAVRDRAGELFF | TGTGCCGTACGAGACAGGGCCGGGGAGCTGTTTTTT
TRBJ2-5 | . | . | TRBV14 | CASSLEGVQETQYF | TGTGCCAGCAGCCTCGAGGGGGTACAAGAGACCCAGTACTTC
TRBJ2-7 | . | TRBD1 | TRBV28 | CASTQRTGGSEQYF | TGTGCCAGCACTCAACGGACAGGGGGCTCCGAGCAGTACTTC
TRBJ2-3 | . | . | TRBV4-3 | CASSQDYIQSTDTQYF | TGCGCCAGCAGCCAAGATTACATCCAGAGCACAGATACGCAGTATTTT
TRBJ2-2 | . | . | TRBV18 | CASSRTAGPHTGELFF | TGTGCCAGCTCCCGGACAGCCGGCCCGCACACCGGGGAGCTGTTTTTT
TRBJ2-5 | . | TRBD1 | TRBV5-1 | CASSLVGTGAQETQYF | TGCGCCAGCAGCTTGGTTGGGACAGGGGCGCAAGAGACCCAGTACTTC
TRBJ2-7 | . | TRBD1 | TRBV5-8 | CASSLKDRGPNEQYF | TGTGCCAGCAGCTTGAAGGACAGGGGGCCCAACGAGCAGTACTTC
TRBJ2-3 | . | TRBD2 | TRBV2 | CASSTGGGRSDTQYF | TGTGCCAGCAGCACCGGGGGGGGCAGGTCTGATACGCAGTATTTT
TRBJ1-1 | few | TRBD1 | TRBV4-1 | CASSPRDRNLGRTEAFF | TGCGCCAGCAGCCCCCGGGACAGGAATTTAGGCCGCACTGAAGCTTTCTTT
TRBJ1-5 | once | . | TRBV7-9 | CASSLEVGAPGRPQHF | TGTGCCAGCAGCTTAGAGGTGGGGGCTCCGGGAAGGCCCCAGCATTTT
TRBJ2-7 | . | TRBD1 | TRBV30 | CAWSVGQPSEQYF | TGTGCCTGGAGTGTGGGACAGCCCTCCGAGCAGTACTTC
TRBJ2-7 | once | TRBD1 | TRBV4-3 | CASSQDLSIGTGGAWDRYEQYF | TGCGCCAGCAGCCAAGACCTCTCAATCGGGACAGGGGGCGCGTGGGATCGATACGAGCAGTACTTC
TRBJ2-7 | . | TRBD1 | TRBV5-1 | CASSSTGGFDEQYF | TGCGCCAGCAGCTCGACAGGGGGTTTTGACGAGCAGTACTTC
TRBJ1-4 | . | . | TRBV10-3 | CAIGTDSTNEKLFF | TGTGCCATCGGGACGGACAGCACTAATGAAAAACTGTTTTTT
TRBJ1-1 | . | . | TRBV5-1 | CASSLKQGLGNTEAFF | TGCGCCAGCAGCTTAAAACAGGGTCTAGGGAACACTGAAGCTTTCTTT
TRBJ1-5 | . | TRBD1 | TRBV7-8 | CASSPTGGIGQPQHF | TGTGCCAGCAGTCCGACAGGGGGCATTGGACAGCCCCAGCATTTT
TRBJ1-2 | . | . | TRBV6-1 | CASSDQGSSGGYTF | TGTGCCAGCAGTGACCAGGGTAGCTCAGGGGGCTACACCTTC
TRBJ1-1 | . | . | TRBV28 | CASSSHPRFGAFF | TGTGCCAGCAGTTCCCACCCACGGTTTGGAGCTTTCTTT